This T cell receptor (beta chain) was sequenced in a study of T cell responses to AZD1222 COVID-19 vaccine. The study's findings and limits: Baseline seropositivity characterized only six AZD1222 recipients. Spike regions recognized by vaccine-associated CD4 TCRs spanned the protein, led by 160-218 and 743-854.

The assay was immunoSEQ multiplex PCR, and TCRdb's table has in-frame clones only and misses some. This sample carries around 180,000 clones, roughly 88% of them seen once, and the ten largest clones take over 6%. In regard to this clone: Its antigen is as yet unknown.

The V gene end was trimmed by 7 bases and the J gene end by 5 bases; junction bases not matched to a gene: 9. The CDR3 has 15 residues. Germline assignment: CDR1 LNHDA and CDR2 SQIVND (reference sequence). The chain uses TRBV19 and TRBJ1-2; 11 bases fit TRBD1. This sequence was found in an adult in good health. Sequences were derived from peripheral blood, sampled on day 0 of AZD1222 vaccination. The CDR3 coding sequence is TGTGCCAGTACCCCGGGACAGGGGGTTGGTTATGGCTACACCTTC. Protein sequence: CASTPGQGVGYGYTF.